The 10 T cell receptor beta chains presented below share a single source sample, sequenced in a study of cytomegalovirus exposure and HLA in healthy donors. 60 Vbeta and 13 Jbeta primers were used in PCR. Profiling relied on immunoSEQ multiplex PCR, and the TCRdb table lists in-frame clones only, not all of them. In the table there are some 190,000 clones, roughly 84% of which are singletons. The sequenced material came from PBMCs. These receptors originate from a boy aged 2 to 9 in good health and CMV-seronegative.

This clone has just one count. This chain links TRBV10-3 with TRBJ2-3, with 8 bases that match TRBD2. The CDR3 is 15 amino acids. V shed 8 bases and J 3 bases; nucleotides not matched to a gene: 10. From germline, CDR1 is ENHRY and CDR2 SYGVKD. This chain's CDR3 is CAIAIRTGGTDTQYF. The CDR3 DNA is TGTGCCATCGCGATTCGGACGGGAGGGACAGATACGCAGTATTTT.

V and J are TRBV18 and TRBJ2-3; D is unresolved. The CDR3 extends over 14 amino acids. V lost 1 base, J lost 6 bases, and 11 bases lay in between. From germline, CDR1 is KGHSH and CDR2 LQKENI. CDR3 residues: CASSPRPSSDTQYF. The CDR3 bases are TGTGCCAGCTCACCACGGCCTAGTAGCGATACGCAGTATTTT.

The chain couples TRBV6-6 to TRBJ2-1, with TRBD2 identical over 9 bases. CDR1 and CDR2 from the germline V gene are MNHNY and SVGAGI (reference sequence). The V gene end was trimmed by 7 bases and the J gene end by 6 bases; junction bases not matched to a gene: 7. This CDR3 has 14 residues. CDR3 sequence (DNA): TGTGCCAGCAAACCCGGGACTAGCCTCAATGAGCAGTTCTTC. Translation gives CASKPGTSLNEQFF.

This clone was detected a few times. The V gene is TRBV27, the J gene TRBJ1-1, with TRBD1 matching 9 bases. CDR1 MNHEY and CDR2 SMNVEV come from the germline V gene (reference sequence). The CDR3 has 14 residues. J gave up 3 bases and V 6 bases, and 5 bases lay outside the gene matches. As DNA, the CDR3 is TGTGCCAGCAGAGAGACAGGGGGGTACACTGAAGCTTTCTTT. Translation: CASRETGGYTEAFF.

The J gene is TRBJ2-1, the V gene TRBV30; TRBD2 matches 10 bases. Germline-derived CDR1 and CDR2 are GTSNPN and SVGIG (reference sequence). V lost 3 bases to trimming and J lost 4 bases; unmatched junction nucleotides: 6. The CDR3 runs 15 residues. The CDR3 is CAWSAGTSAYNEQFF. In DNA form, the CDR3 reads TGTGCCTGGAGCGCCGGGACTAGCGCTTACAATGAGCAGTTCTTC.

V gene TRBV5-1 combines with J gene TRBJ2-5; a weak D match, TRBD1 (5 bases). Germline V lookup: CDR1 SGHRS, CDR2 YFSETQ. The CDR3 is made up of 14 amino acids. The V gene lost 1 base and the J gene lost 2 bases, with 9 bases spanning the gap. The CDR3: CASSLWGGQETQYF. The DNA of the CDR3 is TGCGCCAGCAGCTTGTGGGGCGGACAAGAGACCCAGTACTTC.

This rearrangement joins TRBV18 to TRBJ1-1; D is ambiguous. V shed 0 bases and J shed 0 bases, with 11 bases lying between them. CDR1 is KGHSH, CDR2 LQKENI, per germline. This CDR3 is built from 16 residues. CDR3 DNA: TGTGCCAGCTCACCACCGGCGGTTTACATGAACACTGAAGCTTTCTTT. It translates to CASSPPAVYMNTEAFF.

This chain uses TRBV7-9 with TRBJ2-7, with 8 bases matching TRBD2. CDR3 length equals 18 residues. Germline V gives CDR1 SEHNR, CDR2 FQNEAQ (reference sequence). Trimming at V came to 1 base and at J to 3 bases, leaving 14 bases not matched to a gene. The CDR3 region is CASSLVMGSGSGNYEQYF. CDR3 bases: TGTGCCAGCAGCTTAGTTATGGGAAGCGGGAGTGGTAACTACGAGCAGTACTTC.

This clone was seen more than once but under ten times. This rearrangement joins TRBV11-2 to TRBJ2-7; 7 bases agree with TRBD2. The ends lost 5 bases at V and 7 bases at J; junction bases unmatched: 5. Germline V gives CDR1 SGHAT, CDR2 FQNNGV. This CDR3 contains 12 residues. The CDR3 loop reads CASSQAGSEQYF. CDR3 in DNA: TGTGCCAGCAGCCAAGCGGGAAGTGAGCAGTACTTC.

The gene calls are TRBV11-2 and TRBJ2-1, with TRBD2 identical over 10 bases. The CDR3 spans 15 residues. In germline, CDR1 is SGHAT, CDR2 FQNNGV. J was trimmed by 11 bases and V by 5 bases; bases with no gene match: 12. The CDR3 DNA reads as TGTGCCAGCAGCGCCAAGAGCGGGGGGGTAGTGAAGCAGTTCTTC. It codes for CASSAKSGGVVKQFF.